This T cell receptor beta chain emerged from a study of early T cells in non-severe SARS-CoV-2 infection. In the study overall: The authors sequenced bulk RNA from unsorted whole blood, leaving chains unpaired.

CDR1 and CDR2 (germline): LGHNT, FRNRAP. Trimming removed 0 bases at V and 5 bases at J, with 19 bases between. This CDR3 is 17 amino acids long. Individual cDNA molecules were tagged with unique molecular identifiers. A single record per CDR3 protein comes from TCRdb applying MiXCR to the 5' RACE reads. The top ten clones hold 5.5% to 7% of a sample with 55,000 to 70,000 distinct CDR3 sequences, roughly a tenth of them seen once. Findings and caveats of the study: VDJdb-based matching was biased toward anti-spike CD8 responses and missed private and CD4 specificities.

This clonotype has at least ten counts. Its specificity is unknown. Sequencing was done on a sample of whole blood. This receptor was taken from an adult who was a healthcare worker with PCR-confirmed SARS-CoV-2 infection or an uninfected control (not recorded which). The chain employs TRBV12-5 and TRBJ1-2, with D possibly TRBD1 on 5 matching bases. The DNA for the CDR3 is TGTGCTAGTGGTTTGGTACTTATCGGGACGCGGACGTATGGCTACACCTTC. Translation gives CASGLVLIGTRTYGYTF.